Following are 8 T cell receptor beta chains from one sample sequenced in a study of blood T cell repertoires in COVID-19. Clones were read by immunoSEQ multiplex PCR, and TCRdb kept only the in-frame ones, dropping some. The top ten clones hold roughly 8.4% of a sample with under 200,000 clones, around three quarters of them seen once. Sequences were obtained from peripheral blood. The receptor source for this set is a man aged 55 to 70 with acute or convalescent COVID-19.

The chain is built from TRBV24-1 and TRBJ2-2; 14 nucleotides agree with TRBD2. The CDR3 is 18 residues long. With 2 bases clipped from V and 2 bases from J, the junction kept 3 bases outside the gene matches. CDR1 and CDR2 from the germline V gene are KGHDR and SFDVKD. The CDR3 is CATSDWGLAGVNTGELFF. In DNA, the CDR3 is TGTGCCACCAGTGATTGGGGACTAGCGGGGGTAAACACCGGGGAGCTGTTTTTT.

This clone was observed a handful of times. The chain employs TRBV30 and TRBJ2-1; 8 positions agree with TRBD1. Germline CDR1 reads GTSNPN; CDR2 reads SVGIG (reference sequence). V dropped 5 bases and J dropped 3; count of bases not matched to a gene: 0. This CDR3 comprises 12 residues. CDR3 bases: TGTGCCTGGGGACAGGGCTACAATGAGCAGTTCTTC. Translation gives CAWGQGYNEQFF.

This chain joins TRBV19 and TRBJ2-2, with D perhaps matching TRBD2 (6 bases). Trimming took off 6 bases at V and 1 base at J, with 12 bases between the two ends. Per germline, CDR1 LNHDA and CDR2 SQIVND (reference sequence). This CDR3 region has 15 residues. The CDR3 DNA reads as TGTGCCAGTAGCCACGGGGGAGGGAACACCGGGGAGCTGTTTTTT. It is translated as CASSHGGGNTGELFF.

Written as DNA, the CDR3 is TGTGCCAGCAGCTTAGCCGGGGTCACTAATGAAAAACTGTTTTTT. Translation gives CASSLAGVTNEKLFF. V and J are TRBV7-2 and TRBJ1-4; D gene unclear. This CDR3 is built from 15 residues. The V gene's germline CDR1 is SGHTA and CDR2 FQGNSA. V lost 0 bases, J lost 2 bases, and 7 bases lay in between.

The chain is built from TRBV5-1 and TRBJ2-5; D may be TRBD1 (6 bases). V was pared by 9 bases and J by 2 bases, with 20 bases between. The CDR3 consists of 15 residues. CDR1 is SGHRS, CDR2 YFSETQ, per germline. CDR3 region: CATTRGGSPQETQYF. CDR3 nucleotides: TGCGCCACAACCCGAGGGGGATCTCCACAAGAGACCCAGTACTTC.

The chain links TRBV21-1 to TRBJ2-3; TRBD2 is the table's D call, not checked against the DNA. TRBV21-1 is tagged as a pseudogene. The CDR3 is 15 residues long. The CDR3 sequence: CASSKQGGLADTQYF. In DNA, the CDR3 is TGTGCCAGCAGCAAACAGGGAGGTTTGGCAGATACGCAGTATTTT.

Comment on this clone: This is likely a read error, given that the CDR3 carries no conserved phenylalanine or tryptophan at its end. Because the CDR3's place on the DNA is in doubt, the DNA is left out and the CDR3 is given as listed by TCRdb. This chain uses TRBV30 with TRBJ1-1; the table calls TRBD1, which could not be checked here. Per germline, CDR1 GTSNPN and CDR2 SVGIG (reference sequence). The CDR3 numbers 13 amino acids, ends counted. This chain's CDR3 is CAWSVSRDTDSFV.

This clone was picked up one time. The chain carries TRBV12-3 or TRBV12-4 and TRBJ1-1; 7 bases line up with TRBD1. The V and J ends lost 6 bases and 8 bases, in that order; junction bases with no gene match: 6. CDR3 length: 12 residues. The CDR3 DNA reads TGTGCCAGCAGCCCGGACAGGCTGGAAGCTTTCTTT. It is translated as CASSPDRLEAFF.